This entry lists 20 T cell receptor beta chains sequenced from one sample in a study of T cell responses to AZD1222 COVID-19 vaccine. Libraries were prepared by immunoSEQ multiplex PCR; TCRdb keeps only in-frame clonotypes and omits some of them. The table has 130,000 or so clones, about 86% seen once. The material was peripheral blood, obtained 28 days after the second AZD1222 dose. These receptor sequences come from an adult who received the AZD1222 COVID-19 vaccine.

The V gene is TRBV7-2, the J gene TRBJ2-7, with D possibly being TRBD1 (6 bases). The V gene's germline CDR1 is SGHTA and CDR2 FQGNSA. Trimming stripped 2 bases from V and 1 base from J, with 9 bases between. This CDR3 is built from 14 residues. The CDR3: CASSLRQASYEQYF. The CDR3 region has the DNA TGTGCCAGCAGCTTACGACAGGCTTCCTACGAGCAGTACTTC.

This sequence joins TRBV5-1 and TRBJ2-7; 10 bases line up with TRBD1. The length of the CDR3 is 16 residues. The germline gives CDR1 SGHRS, CDR2 YFSETQ. The trim removed 0 bases at V and 8 bases at J, leaving 11 bases unmatched. The CDR3: CASSLVGQGSRTKQYF. The CDR3 region has the DNA TGCGCCAGCAGCTTGGTGGGACAGGGGTCTCGTACGAAGCAGTACTTC.

CDR3 DNA sequence: TGTGCCAGCAGTGAAGGGGGACAGGGGAATTCACCCCTCCACTTT. Amino acids: CASSEGGQGNSPLHF. The gene calls are TRBV6-1 and TRBJ1-6; TRBD1 matches at 10 bases. V gave up 1 base and J gave up 7 bases; unmatched junction bases: 1. CDR3 length: 15 residues. Germline lookup yields CDR1 MNHNS and CDR2 SASEGT.

The V gene is TRBV15, the J gene TRBJ1-2; TRBD1 agrees at 10 bases. The germline V gene encodes CDR1 LNHNV and CDR2 YYDKDF (reference sequence). Trimming cost V 5 bases and J 6 bases; bases outside gene matches: 9. The CDR3 is 15 residues long. In DNA, the CDR3 is TGTGCCACCAGCGTACTCCGGGACAGGGGTCATGGCTACACCTTC. As protein: CATSVLRDRGHGYTF.

The V and J genes are TRBV28 and TRBJ1-5, with D possibly matching TRBD1 (5 bases). This CDR3 spans 15 amino acids. V lost 8 bases and J lost 6, with 20 bases in between. Germline CDR1 is MDHEN and CDR2 is SYDVKM. CDR3 region: CASGPPGARVQPQHF. Written as DNA, the CDR3 is TGTGCCAGCGGCCCCCCCGGGGCGCGGGTTCAGCCCCAGCATTTT. Full variable domain (outside the CDR3, taken from reference TRBV28 and TRBJ1-5): DVKVTQSSRYLVKRTGEKVFLECVQDMDHENMFWYRQDPGLGLRLIYFSYDVKMKEKGDIPEGYSVSREKKERFSLILESASTNQTSMYLCASGPPGARVQPQHFGDGTRLSIL.

This sequence joins TRBV7-8 and TRBJ2-2; TRBD2 agrees at 8 bases. The CDR3 is 16 residues long. Germline trimming cut 3 bases from V and 5 bases from J; bases unmatched to any gene: 8. Per germline, CDR1 SGHVS and CDR2 FQNEAQ. CDR3 in DNA: TGTGCCAGCAGCTTGATCGCGGGGGGTCCTACCGGGGAGCTGTTTTTT. Protein product: CASSLIAGGPTGELFF.

The CDR3 nucleotides are TGCGCCAGCAGCTTAGGAGGGACCTACCAAGAGACCCAGTACTTC. Translation: CASSLGGTYQETQYF. The J gene is TRBJ2-5, the V gene TRBV5-1; a weak D match, TRBD2 (6 bases). V was shortened by 2 bases and J by 0 bases, with 11 bases between the two germline ends. Per germline, CDR1 SGHRS and CDR2 YFSETQ. There are 15 residues in the CDR3.

V usage is TRBV9 and J usage is TRBJ2-7, with 10 bases identical to TRBD2. This CDR3 has 14 amino acids. The trim removed 4 bases at V and 6 bases at J, leaving 7 bases unmatched. Germline CDR1 and CDR2: SGDLS and YYNGEE. CDR3 sequence: CASSPSGGIGEQYF. The CDR3 DNA is TGTGCCAGCAGCCCTAGCGGGGGAATTGGCGAGCAGTACTTC.

V is TRBV6-5 and J is TRBJ2-7; 9 bases agree with TRBD1. The trim removed 6 bases at V and 3 bases at J, leaving 9 bases unmatched. Germline assignment: CDR1 MNHEY and CDR2 SVGAGI. This CDR3 is 15 amino acids long. CDR3 DNA: TGTGCCAGCAGCCTCTCCGGGACAGGGCTCTACGAGCAGTACTTC. Residues: CASSLSGTGLYEQYF.

The chain uses TRBV7-9 and TRBJ2-3, with TRBD2 identical over 10 bases. Losses at the gene ends were 3 bases for V and 5 bases for J; bases not matched to a gene: 8. CDR1 and CDR2 (germline): SEHNR, FQNEAQ (reference sequence). The CDR3 sequence is 16 residues long. CDR3 in DNA: TGTGCCAGCAGCTTGGGGAGCGGGGGGGCCGGAGATACGCAGTATTTT. This sequence encodes CASSLGSGGAGDTQYF.

V is TRBV7-2 and J is TRBJ2-7; a possible D gene is TRBD1 (6 bases). V was pared by 3 bases and J by 3 bases, with 15 bases between. The CDR3 contains 15 residues. Germline V lookup: CDR1 SGHTA, CDR2 FQGNSA. CDR3 in DNA: TGTGCCAGCAGCTTCACAGCGCAGGGGTTCTACGAGCAGTACTTC. This sequence encodes CASSFTAQGFYEQYF.

The gene calls are TRBV28 and TRBJ2-3; D ambiguous. Between the trimmed V and J ends, which lost 5 bases and 6 bases, there was a span of 18 bases. The length of the CDR3 is 15 residues. CDR1 MDHEN and CDR2 SYDVKM come from the germline V gene. The CDR3 region has the DNA TGTGCCAGCAGTACCCTAGGGCGGTGGACGGATACGCAGTATTTT. This translates into CASSTLGRWTDTQYF. The entire variable domain, with the rest obtained from reference TRBV28 and TRBJ2-3, is as follows: DVKVTQSSRYLVKRTGEKVFLECVQDMDHENMFWYRQDPGLGLRLIYFSYDVKMKEKGDIPEGYSVSREKKERFSLILESASTNQTSMYLCASSTLGRWTDTQYFGPGTRLTVL.

V and J are TRBV5-1 and TRBJ2-5; 7 nucleotides align to TRBD2. From germline, CDR1 is SGHRS and CDR2 YFSETQ. CDR3 length equals 14 residues. J gave up 2 bases and V 4 bases, and 5 bases lay outside the gene matches. CDR3 in amino acids: CASSASGKQETQYF. DNA for the CDR3: TGCGCCAGCAGCGCTAGCGGTAAACAAGAGACCCAGTACTTC.

V gene TRBV9 combines with J gene TRBJ2-3; possibly TRBD2 for D (5 bases). V was clipped by 0 bases and J by 0 bases, with 14 bases between them. The CDR3 totals 17 residues. Germline V gene sequence: CDR1 SGDLS, CDR2 YYNGEE. The CDR3 is CASSVASSGPSTDTQYF. The CDR3 region has the DNA TGTGCCAGCAGCGTAGCGTCGAGCGGACCCAGCACAGATACGCAGTATTTT.

The rearrangement joins TRBV2 to TRBJ1-3, with TRBD1 identical over 8 bases. Germline V gives CDR1 SNHLY, CDR2 FYNNEI. The CDR3 sequence is 14 residues long. V was clipped by 6 bases and J by 4 bases; unmatched bases: 5. CDR3 residues: CASRPTGEGNTIYF. The DNA for the CDR3 is TGTGCCAGCAGGCCGACAGGGGAGGGAAACACCATATATTTT.

J is TRBJ1-5 and V is TRBV19; D not resolved. Germline lookup yields CDR1 LNHDA and CDR2 SQIVND (reference sequence). V lost 7 bases and J lost 2, with 12 bases in between. The CDR3 extends over 14 amino acids. The CDR3: CASTTTGGNQPQHF. Here the CDR3 DNA reads TGTGCCAGTACTACGACCGGGGGCAATCAGCCCCAGCATTTT.

The J gene is TRBJ1-2, the V gene TRBV7-2, with a tentative D call TRBD1 (5 bases). This CDR3 has 14 residues. Germline lookup yields CDR1 SGHTA and CDR2 FQGNSA. V was pared by 1 base and J by 6 bases, with 12 bases between. DNA of the CDR3: TGTGCCAGCAGCTTAGGTATCTGGACACATGGCTACACCTTC. It yields the protein CASSLGIWTHGYTF. The full variable domain, rest sourced from reference TRBV7-2 and TRBJ1-2, is GAGVSQSPSNKVTEKGKDVELRCDPISGHTALYWYRQSLGQGLEFLIYFQGNSAPDKSGLPSDRFSAERTGGSVSTLTIQRTQQEDSAVYLCASSLGIWTHGYTFGSGTRLTVV.

This chain connects TRBV30 to TRBJ1-6, with no clear D. The CDR3 sequence is 13 residues long. Germline V gives CDR1 GTSNPN, CDR2 SVGIG (reference sequence). V lost 0 bases to trimming and J lost 10 bases, with 10 bases between them. CDR3 in amino acids: CAWSVLTESPLHF. Written as DNA, the CDR3 is TGTGCCTGGAGTGTACTTACAGAATCACCCCTCCACTTT.

The chain is built from TRBV3-1 (or the pseudogene TRBV3-2) and TRBJ1-5, with a tentative D call TRBD1 (5 bases). The germline V gene has CDR1 LGHDT and CDR2 YNNKEL (reference sequence). The CDR3 loop spans 15 amino acids. V dropped 2 bases and J dropped 6 bases, with 14 bases sitting between them. CDR3 in amino acids: CASSQRSGPGQPQHF. CDR3 DNA: TGTGCCAGCAGCCAAAGGTCAGGGCCTGGTCAGCCCCAGCATTTT.

CDR3 loop: CASSPPPGGSSDTQYF. The CDR3 DNA reads as TGTGCCAGCTCACCACCTCCAGGGGGGTCCTCAGATACGCAGTATTTT. The rearrangement uses TRBV18 and TRBJ2-3, with D possibly being TRBD1 (7 bases). V lost 0 bases and J 4 bases, leaving 14 bases between the germline ends. The length of the CDR3 is 16 residues. Germline CDR1 KGHSH, CDR2 LQKENI.